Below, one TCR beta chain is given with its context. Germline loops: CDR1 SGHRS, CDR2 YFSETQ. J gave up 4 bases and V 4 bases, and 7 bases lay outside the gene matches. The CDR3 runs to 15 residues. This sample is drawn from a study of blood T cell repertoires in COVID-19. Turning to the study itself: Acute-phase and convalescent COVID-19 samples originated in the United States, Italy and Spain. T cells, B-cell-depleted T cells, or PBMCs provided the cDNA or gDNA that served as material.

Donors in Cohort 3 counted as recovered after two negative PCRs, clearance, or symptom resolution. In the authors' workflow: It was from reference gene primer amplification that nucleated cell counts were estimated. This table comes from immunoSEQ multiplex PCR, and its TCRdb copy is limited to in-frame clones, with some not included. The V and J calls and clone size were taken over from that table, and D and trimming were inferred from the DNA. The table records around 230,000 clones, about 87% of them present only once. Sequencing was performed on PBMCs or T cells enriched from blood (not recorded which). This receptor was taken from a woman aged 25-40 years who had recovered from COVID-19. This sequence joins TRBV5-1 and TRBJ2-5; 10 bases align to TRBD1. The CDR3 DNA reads TGCGCCAGCAGCGGTACCGGGACAGGGGTAGAGACCCAGTACTTC. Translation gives CASSGTGTGVETQYF.